Listed below are T cell receptor beta chains from one sample, sequenced in a study of identical twins. TCRdb redid the calling of the 5' RACE reads with MiXCR, one entry per CDR3 protein. The sample lists around 250,000 distinct CDR3 sequences, more than 9.5% seen once, with 3.5% to 5% in the top ten. These same records also appear under a second study, on yellow fever vaccine responses in identical twins.

The specimen was memory (CD45RO+) T cells sorted from blood. The receptors derive from a woman between 18 and 29 years old in good health. Both conserved end residues are part of each CDR3. D genes are given only for firm matches. Clone size is not always given. Where it is, it says once, few, many or a class for expanded clones.

>NA|TRBJ2-3|NA|TRBV7-9
TGTGCCAGCAGCTTCCCAAAGGCAGATACGCAGTATTTT
CASSFPKADTQYF
>few|TRBJ2-3|TRBD2|TRBV7-2
TGTGCCAGCAGCTCGGGGACTAGCGGGGGGAGTGGTACGCAGTATTTT
CASSSGTSGGSGTQYF
>few|TRBJ2-2|TRBD1|TRBV5-1
TGCGCCAGCAGCTCGATGGGACAGGGAAAATCCGGGGAGCTGTTTTTT
CASSSMGQGKSGELFF
>NA|TRBJ2-7|NA|TRBV9
TGTGCCAGCAGCGTAGGGGCAGGCTACGAGCAGTACTTC
CASSVGAGYEQYF
>few|TRBJ1-1|NA|TRBV20-1
TGCAGTGCTAGAGCACGGTCAGATACTGAAGCTTTCTTT
CSARARSDTEAFF
>NA|TRBJ2-5|NA|TRBV9
TGTGCCAGCAGCGGAGGACACACATCGTACCAAGAGACCCAGTACTTC
CASSGGHTSYQETQYF
>NA|TRBJ2-1|TRBD2|TRBV15
TGTGCCACCAGCCCCAGCGCTAGCGGGAGGAGTAGCAATGAGCAGTTCTTC
CATSPSASGRSSNEQFF
>many|TRBJ2-4|NA|TRBV20-1
TGCAGTGCAGGGGGGCTGAGAAACATTCAGTACTTC
CSAGGLRNIQYF
>NA|TRBJ2-3|NA|TRBV12-3/TRBV12-4
TGTGCCAGCAGTTTAGTACGGCGACAGAATACGCAGTATTTT
CASSLVRRQNTQYF
>NA|TRBJ2-1|NA|TRBV5-1
TGCGCCAGCAGCCCGGGTCGGCAGGGCACGAATGAGCAGTTCTTC
CASSPGRQGTNEQFF
>NA|TRBJ2-2|NA|TRBV6-4
TGTGCCAGCAGCCCCGGGGGCCGGGGCGGGGAGCTGTTTTTT
CASSPGGRGGELFF
>many|TRBJ2-7|NA|TRBV12-3/TRBV12-4
TGTGCCAGCACCCTCCAGGGGGGCTACGAGCAGTACTTC
CASTLQGGYEQYF
>few|TRBJ1-2|TRBD1|TRBV20-1
TGCAGTGCTAGCTCCGGGACAGACAACTATGGCTACACCTTC
CSASSGTDNYGYTF
>few|TRBJ2-7|TRBD1|TRBV7-8
TGTGCCAGCAGCTACCGGGACAGGGCCTACGAGCAGTACTTC
CASSYRDRAYEQYF
>NA|TRBJ2-7|NA|TRBV27
TGTGCCAGCAGTTTATTTACGTCGGGTGGATCCTACGAGCAGTACTTC
CASSLFTSGGSYEQYF
>NA|TRBJ2-7|TRBD2|TRBV9
TGTGCCAGCAGCAGACTAGCGAGTACCGAGCAGTACTTC
CASSRLASTEQYF
>few|TRBJ2-1|TRBD2|TRBV11-2
TGTGCCAGCACCCCGGGACTAGCTAACTACAATGAGCAGTTCTTC
CASTPGLANYNEQFF
>many|TRBJ2-7|NA|TRBV6-2/TRBV6-3
TGTGCCAGCAGTACCCCCTACGAGCAGTACTTC
CASSTPYEQYF
>NA|TRBJ2-7|TRBD1|TRBV7-8
TGTGCCAGCAGCTCAGATCCGGGACAGGTCTACGAGCAGTACTTC
CASSSDPGQVYEQYF
>NA|TRBJ2-1|TRBD2|TRBV2
TGTGCCAGCAGTGAACGGGTTTTGGGACTAGCGCGTTTC
CASSERVLGLARF
>NA|TRBJ2-3|TRBD2|TRBV7-8
TGTGCCAGCAGCAAGGCTAGCGGGAGTGCAGATACGCAGTATTTT
CASSKASGSADTQYF
>many|TRBJ1-2|TRBD1|TRBV12-3/TRBV12-4
TGTGCCAGCAGCCAACGGACAGGGTTTAACTATGGCTACACCTTC
CASSQRTGFNYGYTF
>few|TRBJ2-1|NA|TRBV9
TGTGCCAGCAGCGGAAGACAGTCAAGCTCCTACAATGAGCAGTTCTTC
CASSGRQSSSYNEQFF
>many|TRBJ2-3|NA|TRBV5-1
TGCGCCAGCAGCCGAGGACGGAAGGAGGTCGCAGATACGCAGTATTTT
CASSRGRKEVADTQYF
>NA|TRBJ2-1|TRBD2|TRBV20-1
TGCAGTGCAGTCAGCGGGAGTCGCAATGAGCAGTTCTTC
CSAVSGSRNEQFF
>few|TRBJ2-7|NA|TRBV6-5
TGTGCCAGCAGTTACCGCGCGGGCCGCTCCTACGAGCAGTACTTC
CASSYRAGRSYEQYF
>few|TRBJ2-2|NA|TRBV10-3
TGTGCCACAAGGCAGGGGCAGAACACCGGGGAGCTGTTTTTT
CATRQGQNTGELFF
>NA|TRBJ2-7|TRBD2|TRBV5-1
TGCGCCAGCAGCTTGACTAGCGGGAGCTCCTACGAGCAGTACTTC
CASSLTSGSSYEQYF
>NA|TRBJ2-7|TRBD1|TRBV5-1
TGCGCCAGCAGTTTACCGGGACAGGGGTTCTACGAGCAGTACTTC
CASSLPGQGFYEQYF
>many|TRBJ2-5|TRBD2|TRBV7-9
TGTGCCAGCAGCTTATTGGGTAGCGGGGAGCAAGAGACCCAGTACTTC
CASSLLGSGEQETQYF
>few|TRBJ2-7|NA|TRBV12-3/TRBV12-4
TGTGCCAGCAGTGCTAGGGGGAGAACCTACGAGCAGTACTTC
CASSARGRTYEQYF
>many|TRBJ2-7|NA|TRBV11-2
TGTGCCAGCAGCCCCGAGGGAGAGCAGTACTTC
CASSPEGEQYF
>NA|TRBJ2-6|NA|TRBV30
TGTGCCTGGATGAGTTATGGGGCCAACGTCCTGACTTTC
CAWMSYGANVLTF
>few|TRBJ2-1|NA|TRBV20-1
TGCAGTGCTAACAACAGGGCGTCCTACAATGAGCAGTTCTTC
CSANNRASYNEQFF
>once|TRBJ2-7|NA|TRBV12-2
TGTGCAAGTCGCTTAGTCATTTCGCTCCGGGTTCCCGCGGGGGAGCAGTACTTC
CASRLVISLRVPAGEQYF
>NA|TRBJ1-6|TRBD1|TRBV12-3/TRBV12-4
TGTGCCAGCAGCGTCGGGACAGGCATGGGTCCCCTCCACTTT
CASSVGTGMGPLHF
>few|TRBJ2-6|NA|TRBV12-3/TRBV12-4
TGTGCCAGCAGACAAACAGGGACGGGGGCCAACGTCCTGACTTTC
CASRQTGTGANVLTF
>many|TRBJ2-3|TRBD2|TRBV10-3
TGTGCCATCAGCCCACAGACTAGCGGGAGCACAGATACGCAGTATTTT
CAISPQTSGSTDTQYF
>NA|TRBJ1-1|NA|TRBV7-3
TGTGCCAGCAGCGCGGCGGCAGGGATGAAGAGAACTGAAGCTTTCTTT
CASSAAAGMKRTEAFF
>NA|TRBJ2-7|NA|TRBV7-8
TGTGCCAGCAGCTTAGGGGGGACATTAACCTACGAGCAGTACTTC
CASSLGGTLTYEQYF
>many|TRBJ2-3|TRBD2|TRBV11-2
TGTGCCAGCAGCTCCCCCGGGACTAGCGACACAGATACGCAGTATTTT
CASSSPGTSDTDTQYF
>many|TRBJ2-1|TRBD1|TRBV5-1
TGCGCCAGCACAGCCGGGACAGGGGGCGATGAGCAGTTCTTC
CASTAGTGGDEQFF
>few|TRBJ2-7|NA|TRBV28
TGTGCCAGCAGTTTAAAGGGGGGGGCGCGCTACGAGCAGTACTTC
CASSLKGGARYEQYF
>NA|TRBJ2-7|TRBD2|TRBV20-1
TGCAGTGCTTCGAAGACTAGCGGGGGGGGCTCCTACGAGCAGTACTTC
CSASKTSGGGSYEQYF
>many|TRBJ2-2|NA|TRBV5-1
TGCGCCAGCAGCTTGGTTACGGGAGACACCGGGGAGCTGTTTTTT
CASSLVTGDTGELFF
>many|TRBJ2-5|NA|TRBV29-1
TGCAGCGTTGGGTACAGCCAAGAGACCCAGTACTTC
CSVGYSQETQYF
>few|TRBJ2-3|NA|TRBV6-1
TGTGCCAGCAGACCCACGGTCACAGATACGCAGTATTTT
CASRPTVTDTQYF
>many|TRBJ2-4|NA|TRBV27
TGTGCCAGCAGTTTAGCTTACTTCTCCAAAAACATTCAGTACTTC
CASSLAYFSKNIQYF
>few|TRBJ2-5|TRBD2|TRBV7-9
TGTGCCAGCAGCTCCGGGACTAGCGGGTTTCTAGCCCAGTACTTC
CASSSGTSGFLAQYF
>few|TRBJ1-2|NA|TRBV20-1
TGCAGTGCTAGACCACAGGGATATAACTATGGCTACACCTTC
CSARPQGYNYGYTF
>NA|TRBJ2-1|NA|TRBV3-1
TGTGCCTGCACCAAAGGCAGGTACAGGGACTTCTACAATGAGCAGTTCTTC
CACTKGRYRDFYNEQFF
>few|TRBJ2-2|TRBD2|TRBV7-2
TGTGCCAGCAGCCCGGGTCTAGCGGGTTTTCACACCGGGGAGCTGTTTTTT
CASSPGLAGFHTGELFF
>NA|TRBJ2-1|TRBD2|TRBV3-1
TGTGCCAGCAGCCAAGTAGCGGGCTACAACTACAATGAGCAGTTCTTC
CASSQVAGYNYNEQFF